One sample yielded the 11 T cell receptor beta chains listed below, sequenced in a study of shared clonotypes between healthy human individuals. TCRdb's table, derived via immunoSEQ multiplex PCR, lists solely in-frame clones and lacks some. The table records millions of clones, about 92% of them present only once. Naive CD8 cells comprised CD45RO-negative, CCR7-positively selected cells, excluding terminally differentiated effector memory CD45RA+ cells. The material sequenced was naive CD8+ T cells from PBMCs. The receptors were sampled from a young man in good health. Some clones in this sample may be carry-over from other donors' samples.

The chain couples TRBV18 to TRBJ2-7, with D perhaps being TRBD1 or TRBD2 (5 bases each). Germline assignment: CDR1 KGHSH and CDR2 LQKENI. Trimming shortened V by 4 bases and J by 0 bases, and 10 bases separated the two germline ends. The CDR3 runs to 14 residues. In nucleotides, the CDR3 is TGTGCCAGCTCACAGAGGGGCAGCTCCTACGAGCAGTACTTC. Translation: CASSQRGSSYEQYF.

The chain has TRBV18 and TRBJ2-7; tentatively, D is TRBD1 or TRBD2 (5 bases each). The CDR3 totals 16 residues. V was pared by 4 bases and J by 2 bases, with 18 bases between. The V gene's germline CDR1 is KGHSH and CDR2 LQKENI. The CDR3 here is CASSLRGTTYPYEQYF. The CDR3 nucleotides read TGTGCCAGCTCACTCCGGGGCACCACGTACCCCTACGAGCAGTACTTC. Drawing the rest from reference TRBV18 and TRBJ2-7, the complete variable domain is NAGVMQNPRHLVRRRGQEARLRCSPMKGHSHVYWYRQLPEEGLKFMVYLQKENIIDESGMPKERFSAEFPKEGPSILRIQQVVRGDSAAYFCASSLRGTTYPYEQYFGPGTRLTVT.

The V gene is TRBV4-1, the J gene TRBJ2-7, with a possible D match to TRBD1 (5 bases). V lost 0 bases, J lost 3 bases, and 12 bases lay in between. This CDR3 has 15 residues. Germline loops: CDR1 MGHRA, CDR2 YSYEKL. The CDR3: CASSQEAGLRYEQYF. In nucleotides, the CDR3 is TGCGCCAGCAGCCAAGAGGCAGGGCTACGCTACGAGCAGTACTTC.

This clone was seen once. The chain uses TRBV27 and TRBJ2-2; TRBD1 aligns across 7 bases. V gave up 7 bases and J gave up 6 bases; unmatched junction bases: 8. The CDR3 runs 14 residues. Germline V gives CDR1 MNHEY, CDR2 SMNVEV (reference sequence). The CDR3 bases are TGTGCCAGCAACTACAGGGGTGCCTCCGGGGAGCTGTTTTTT. This sequence encodes CASNYRGASGELFF.

This chain uses TRBV27 with TRBJ2-1, with TRBD2 matching over 8 bases. CDR3 length: 13 amino acids. After removal of 4 bases from V and 8 bases from J, the junction contained 4 bases not matched to a gene. Germline loops: CDR1 MNHEY, CDR2 SMNVEV (reference sequence). This CDR3 is CASSSSGGYEQFF. DNA of the CDR3: TGTGCCAGCAGTTCCTCGGGGGGGTATGAGCAGTTCTTC.

This sequence joins TRBV28 and TRBJ2-2; D unclear. Per the germline V gene, CDR1 is MDHEN and CDR2 is SYDVKM. The CDR3 length is 14 residues. The V end lost 2 bases, the J end lost 5 bases, and 9 bases lay between the germline ends. CDR3 in amino acids: CASSLNPATGELFF. For the CDR3, the DNA is TGTGCCAGCAGTTTAAACCCCGCTACCGGGGAGCTGTTTTTT.

The chain carries TRBV28 and TRBJ2-3; TRBD1 matches 7 bases. CDR1 and CDR2 from the germline V gene are MDHEN and SYDVKM. With V trimmed by 5 bases and J by 1 base, 6 bases remained unmatched. The CDR3 covers 15 residues. The CDR3 DNA reads TGTGCCAGCAGTCCTCGGACAGGCGGCACAGATACGCAGTATTTT. The encoded protein is CASSPRTGGTDTQYF.

V is TRBV27 and J is TRBJ1-1; a possible D gene is TRBD1 (5 bases). Germline V gene sequence: CDR1 MNHEY, CDR2 SMNVEV (reference sequence). The CDR3 is 13 amino acids. V lost 6 bases and J lost 8, with 16 bases in between. The CDR3 bases are TGTGCCAGCAGCGCTCAACAGGTAACGGAAGCTTTCTTT. It specifies CASSAQQVTEAFF.

The chain links TRBV4-1 to TRBJ2-5; TRBD1 matches at 8 bases. Trimming took 1 base from V and 5 from J; bases not matched to a gene: 12. CDR1 MGHRA and CDR2 YSYEKL come from the germline V gene. This CDR3 contains 17 residues. DNA for the CDR3: TGCGCCAGCAGCCAAGCTAGGACAGGGCCACGTTGGGAGACCCAGTACTTC. Its translation: CASSQARTGPRWETQYF.

The chain joins TRBV6-4 to TRBJ1-1; D ambiguous. V lost 4 bases and J 11 bases, leaving 14 bases between the germline ends. The CDR3 is made up of 12 amino acids. Looked up from germline, CDR1 is MRHNA and CDR2 is SNTAGT. CDR3 sequence: CASSALLDQAFF. CDR3 sequence (DNA): TGTGCCAGCAGTGCCTTGCTCGACCAGGCTTTCTTT.

This chain links TRBV4-3 with TRBJ1-2; D is perhaps TRBD1 (6 bases). V dropped 1 base and J dropped 8 bases, with 8 bases sitting between them. The CDR3 is 12 residues long. CDR1 is LGHNA and CDR2 is YSLEER in the germline V gene. In DNA form, the CDR3 reads TGCGCCAGCAGCCAAGCAGGGGAAGGCTACACCTTC. Translated: CASSQAGEGYTF.